The following is a TCR beta chain sequence with its context. These data are taken from a study of blood T cell repertoires in COVID-19. Sequencing used immunoSEQ multiplex PCR; TCRdb keeps in-frame clones, though not all of them. Of 300,000 to 350,000 clones listed, about 90% are singletons. The CDR3 runs 13 residues. Trimming removed 2 bases from V and 0 bases from J, with 4 bases in between. Germline-derived CDR1 and CDR2 are ENHRY and SYGVKD. Sequenced material: PBMCs or T cells enriched from blood (not recorded which). This chain connects TRBV10-3 to TRBJ1-1; D is ambiguous. The receptor comes from a woman in her 30s who had recovered from COVID-19. CDR3 loop: CAISEAVNTEAFF. CDR3 DNA: TGTGCCATCAGTGAGGCAGTGAACACTGAAGCTTTCTTT.